The source of this T cell receptor (beta chain) is a study of shared clonotypes between healthy human individuals. Study context: Plates per donor: three CD4 naive, three CD4 memory, two CD8 naive, one CD8 memory.

The germline gives CDR1 MNHEY, CDR2 SVGAGI. The germline V and J ends were trimmed by 0 bases and 3 bases, with 11 bases remaining between them. The CDR3 spans 15 residues. A remark on this clone: Antigen specificity is unknown.

Measured with immunoSEQ multiplex PCR; TCRdb has only the in-frame clones, and not every one. Here the sample spans around 1,100,000 clones, 60% to 85% being singletons. The study, taken as a whole, reports: The diversity represented, both genetic and in exposure history, was limited by few donors. Unshared clonotypes carried lower generation probabilities than those common to all four donors. Memory subsets generally showed smaller estimated richness than naive subsets did.

Sequences were obtained from memory CD4+ T cells from PBMCs. Subset of the sample: CD45RA-negative fraction. This receptor was taken from a man younger than 35 in good health. Some clones in this sample may be carry-over from other donors' samples. The chain recombines TRBV6-5 with TRBJ1-2; D not certain. DNA of the CDR3: TGTGCCAGCAGTTACTCGAGAAGGGCGGACTATGGCTACACCTTC. This codes for CASSYSRRADYGYTF.